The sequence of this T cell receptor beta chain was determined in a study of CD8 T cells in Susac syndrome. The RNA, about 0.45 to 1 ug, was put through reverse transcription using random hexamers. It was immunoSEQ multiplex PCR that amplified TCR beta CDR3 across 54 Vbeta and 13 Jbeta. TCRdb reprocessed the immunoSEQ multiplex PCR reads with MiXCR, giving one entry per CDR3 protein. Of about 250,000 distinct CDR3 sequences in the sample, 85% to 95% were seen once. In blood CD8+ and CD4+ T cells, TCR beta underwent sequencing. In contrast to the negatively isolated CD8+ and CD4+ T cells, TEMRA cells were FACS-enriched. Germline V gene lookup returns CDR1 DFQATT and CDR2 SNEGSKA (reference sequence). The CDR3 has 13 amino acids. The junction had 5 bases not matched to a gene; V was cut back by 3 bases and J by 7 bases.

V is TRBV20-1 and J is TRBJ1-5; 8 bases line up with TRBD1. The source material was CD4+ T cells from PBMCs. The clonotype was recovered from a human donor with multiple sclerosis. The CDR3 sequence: CSASQDRGQPQHF. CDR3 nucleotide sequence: TGCAGTGCTAGCCAAGACAGGGGCCAGCCCCAGCATTTT.